The rows below give T cell receptor beta chains drawn from one sample of a study of blood T cell repertoires in COVID-19. Libraries were prepared by immunoSEQ multiplex PCR; TCRdb keeps only in-frame clonotypes and omits some of them. The sample holds around 120,000 clones, roughly 90% seen once. Sequenced sample: PBMCs or T cells enriched from blood (not recorded which). The receptors derive from a woman between 45 and 65 years old who had recovered from COVID-19. The CDR3 runs from the conserved cysteine through the conserved F or W. A D gene is named only where the DNA matches it firmly. The size of a clone is reported for some rows only, either as once, few or many, or as a class for expanded clones.

clone size: .
D gene: .
CDR3 length: 15
V gene: TRBV9
J gene: TRBJ1-5
CDR3 protein: CASSVGHGGYQPQHF
CDR3 DNA: TGTGCCAGCAGCGTAGGGCACGGCGGTTATCAGCCCCAGCATTTT

clone size: .
D gene: TRBD1
CDR3 length: 16
V gene: TRBV4-1
J gene: TRBJ2-5
CDR3 protein: CASSPVEQGAWETQYF
CDR3 DNA: TGCGCCAGCAGCCCGGTAGAGCAGGGGGCATGGGAGACCCAGTACTTC

clone size: few
D gene: .
CDR3 length: 12
V gene: TRBV11-2
J gene: TRBJ2-3
CDR3 protein: CASSSRGDTQYF
CDR3 DNA: TGTGCCAGCAGCTCTCGGGGAGATACGCAGTATTTT

clone size: .
D gene: .
CDR3 length: 12
V gene: TRBV6-5
J gene: TRBJ2-7
CDR3 protein: CASSPAGYEQYF
CDR3 DNA: TGTGCCAGCAGCCCCGCGGGGTACGAGCAGTACTTC

clone size: few
D gene: .
CDR3 length: 16
V gene: TRBV7-8
J gene: TRBJ1-2
CDR3 protein: CASSLQQGAKNYGYTF
CDR3 DNA: TGTGCCAGCAGCTTACAACAGGGAGCAAAAAACTATGGCTACACCTTC

clone size: .
D gene: TRBD2
CDR3 length: 17
V gene: TRBV29-1
J gene: TRBJ2-5
CDR3 protein: CSVLGSGGPSKGWTQYF
CDR3 DNA: TGCAGCGTGCTGGGTAGCGGGGGGCCCTCGAAGGGGTGGACCCAGTACTTC

clone size: few
D gene: TRBD1
CDR3 length: 15
V gene: TRBV5-4
J gene: TRBJ1-2
CDR3 protein: CASSLADRVGAGYTF
CDR3 DNA: TGTGCCAGCAGCTTGGCGGACAGGGTGGGAGCTGGCTACACCTTC

clone size: .
D gene: .
CDR3 length: 16
V gene: TRBV5-6
J gene: TRBJ1-5
CDR3 protein: CASSLGQGYSNQPQHF
CDR3 DNA: TGTGCCAGCAGCTTGGGTCAGGGGTATAGCAATCAGCCCCAGCATTTT

clone size: .
D gene: TRBD1
CDR3 length: 19
V gene: TRBV7-9
J gene: TRBJ1-6
CDR3 protein: CASSLDSWRGQIVNSPLHF
CDR3 DNA: TGTGCCAGCAGCTTAGACTCGTGGAGGGGGCAGATAGTTAATTCACCCCTCCACTTT

clone size: .
D gene: .
CDR3 length: 14
V gene: TRBV11-3
J gene: TRBJ1-6
CDR3 protein: CASSLRSLGATLHF
CDR3 DNA: TGTGCCAGCAGCCTTCGGTCGTTAGGGGCCACCCTCCACTTT

clone size: .
D gene: TRBD1
CDR3 length: 14
V gene: TRBV4-1
J gene: TRBJ2-7
CDR3 protein: CASSLGQGGDEQYF
CDR3 DNA: TGCGCCAGCAGCCTAGGACAGGGGGGGGATGAGCAGTACTTC

clone size: .
D gene: .
CDR3 length: 15
V gene: TRBV7-2
J gene: TRBJ1-2
CDR3 protein: CASSPTRSPNYGYTF
CDR3 DNA: TGTGCCAGCAGCCCCACACGGAGCCCTAACTATGGCTACACCTTC

clone size: few
D gene: .
CDR3 length: 13
V gene: TRBV19
J gene: TRBJ1-2
CDR3 protein: CASSIGAGNGYTF
CDR3 DNA: TGTGCCAGTAGTATAGGGGCAGGGAATGGCTACACCTTC

clone size: .
D gene: .
CDR3 length: 13
V gene: TRBV23-1
J gene: TRBJ2-3
CDR3 protein: CASSQTCTDTQYF
CDR3 DNA: TGCGCCAGCAGTCAAACATGCACAGATACGCAGTATTTT

clone size: .
D gene: TRBD1
CDR3 length: 17
V gene: TRBV4-1
J gene: TRBJ1-1
CDR3 protein: CASSHLGTGGKKTEAFF
CDR3 DNA: TGCGCCAGCAGCCACCTCGGGACAGGGGGGAAAAAGACTGAAGCTTTCTTT

clone size: once
D gene: .
CDR3 length: 13
V gene: TRBV12-3/TRBV12-4
J gene: TRBJ1-6
CDR3 protein: CASSPQIRRPLHF
CDR3 DNA: TGTGCCAGCAGTCCCCAGATCCGCCGCCCCCTCCACTTT

clone size: few
D gene: .
CDR3 length: 15
V gene: TRBV6-5
J gene: TRBJ2-7
CDR3 protein: CASSYSGQGSWEQYF
CDR3 DNA: TGTGCCAGCAGTTACTCGGGGCAGGGAAGTTGGGAGCAGTACTTC

clone size: .
D gene: .
CDR3 length: 14
V gene: TRBV13
J gene: TRBJ1-1
CDR3 protein: CASSDRQGKPEAFF
CDR3 DNA: TGTGCCAGCAGCGACAGGCAAGGGAAACCTGAAGCTTTCTTT

clone size: .
D gene: .
CDR3 length: 14
V gene: TRBV7-8
J gene: TRBJ2-7
CDR3 protein: CASSWGPAPNEQYF
CDR3 DNA: TGTGCCAGCAGCTGGGGCCCAGCCCCTAACGAGCAGTACTTC

clone size: .
D gene: .
CDR3 length: 12
V gene: TRBV5-1
J gene: TRBJ1-2
CDR3 protein: CASSADSYGYTF
CDR3 DNA: TGCGCCAGCAGCGCGGACAGCTATGGCTACACCTTC

clone size: .
D gene: TRBD2
CDR3 length: 13
V gene: TRBV24-1
J gene: TRBJ2-5
CDR3 protein: CATSGGGEGTQYF
CDR3 DNA: TGTGCCACCAGTGGGGGGGGTGAAGGGACCCAGTACTTC

clone size: .
D gene: .
CDR3 length: 13
V gene: TRBV2
J gene: TRBJ1-2
CDR3 protein: CASSGHMKYGYTF
CDR3 DNA: TGTGCCAGCAGTGGGCACATGAAGTATGGCTACACCTTC

clone size: .
D gene: .
CDR3 length: 16
V gene: TRBV9
J gene: TRBJ2-1
CDR3 protein: CASSVEPGRGYNEQFF
CDR3 DNA: TGTGCCAGCAGCGTGGAACCGGGACGGGGGTACAATGAGCAGTTCTTC

clone size: .
D gene: .
CDR3 length: 13
V gene: TRBV25-1
J gene: TRBJ2-7
CDR3 protein: CASSELSDYEQYF
CDR3 DNA: TGTGCCAGCAGTGAATTGAGTGACTACGAGCAGTACTTC

clone size: .
D gene: TRBD2
CDR3 length: 16
V gene: TRBV5-6
J gene: TRBJ2-5
CDR3 protein: CASSLERGGPWETQYF
CDR3 DNA: TGTGCCAGCAGCTTGGAACGGGGGGGCCCTTGGGAGACCCAGTACTTC

clone size: .
D gene: .
CDR3 length: 15
V gene: TRBV2
J gene: TRBJ2-6
CDR3 protein: CASRALVRGANVLTF
CDR3 DNA: TGTGCCAGCAGGGCACTAGTCCGTGGGGCCAACGTCCTGACTTTC

clone size: .
D gene: .
CDR3 length: 12
V gene: TRBV12-3/TRBV12-4
J gene: TRBJ1-1
CDR3 protein: CASSLGTVKAFF
CDR3 DNA: TGTGCCAGCAGTTTAGGCACAGTTAAAGCTTTCTTT

clone size: once
D gene: TRBD1
CDR3 length: 13
V gene: TRBV11-3
J gene: TRBJ1-1
CDR3 protein: CASGDRVNTEAFF
CDR3 DNA: TGTGCCAGCGGGGACAGGGTGAACACTGAAGCTTTCTTT

clone size: .
D gene: .
CDR3 length: 14
V gene: TRBV6-5
J gene: TRBJ2-5
CDR3 protein: CASSWTLFVETQYF
CDR3 DNA: TGTGCCAGCAGTTGGACACTTTTTGTGGAGACCCAGTACTTC

clone size: .
D gene: .
CDR3 length: 15
V gene: TRBV10-1
J gene: TRBJ2-5
CDR3 protein: CASSESLQGTETQYF
CDR3 DNA: TGCGCCAGCAGTGAGTCGTTACAGGGCACGGAGACCCAGTACTTC

clone size: .
D gene: TRBD1
CDR3 length: 14
V gene: TRBV30
J gene: TRBJ1-3
CDR3 protein: CAWDRDGVKNTIYF
CDR3 DNA: TGTGCCTGGGACAGGGACGGCGTAAAAAACACCATATATTTT

clone size: few
D gene: TRBD2
CDR3 length: 17
V gene: TRBV2
J gene: TRBJ2-6
CDR3 protein: CASTKRGGESGANVLTF
CDR3 DNA: TGTGCCAGCACCAAACGGGGGGGGGAATCTGGGGCCAACGTCCTGACTTTC

clone size: .
D gene: TRBD1
CDR3 length: 15
V gene: TRBV7-2
J gene: TRBJ2-7
CDR3 protein: CASSLGGTGSYEQYF
CDR3 DNA: TGTGCCAGCAGCTTAGGAGGGACAGGTTCCTACGAGCAGTACTTC

clone size: .
D gene: .
CDR3 length: 15
V gene: TRBV11-3
J gene: TRBJ1-1
CDR3 protein: CASSLRGGANTEAFF
CDR3 DNA: TGTGCCAGCAGCTTACGGGGGGGTGCGAACACTGAAGCTTTCTTT

clone size: .
D gene: .
CDR3 length: 12
V gene: TRBV5-4
J gene: TRBJ2-7
CDR3 protein: CASSSGIDEQYF
CDR3 DNA: TGTGCCAGCAGCTCCGGGATCGACGAGCAGTACTTC

clone size: .
D gene: TRBD1
CDR3 length: 15
V gene: TRBV6-5
J gene: TRBJ1-4
CDR3 protein: CASSLSGQGNEKLFF
CDR3 DNA: TGTGCCAGCAGTTTATCGGGACAGGGGAATGAAAAACTGTTTTTT

clone size: .
D gene: .
CDR3 length: 16
V gene: TRBV10-3
J gene: TRBJ1-1
CDR3 protein: CAISESGGQTNTEAFF
CDR3 DNA: TGTGCCATCAGTGAGTCGGGGGGGCAGACGAACACTGAAGCTTTCTTT

clone size: .
D gene: TRBD1
CDR3 length: 16
V gene: TRBV6-5
J gene: TRBJ1-6
CDR3 protein: CASSYLRTGQNSPLHF
CDR3 DNA: TGTGCCAGCAGTTACCTCCGGACAGGCCAGAATTCACCCCTCCACTTT

clone size: .
D gene: .
CDR3 length: 14
V gene: TRBV2
J gene: TRBJ2-2
CDR3 protein: CASNERVNTGELFF
CDR3 DNA: TGTGCCAGCAACGAACGAGTGAACACCGGGGAGCTGTTTTTT

clone size: .
D gene: TRBD1
CDR3 length: 12
V gene: TRBV30
J gene: TRBJ2-1
CDR3 protein: CASGQGYNEQFF
CDR3 DNA: TGTGCCAGCGGACAGGGGTACAATGAGCAGTTCTTC

clone size: .
D gene: .
CDR3 length: 13
V gene: TRBV3-1/TRBV3-2
J gene: TRBJ1-5
CDR3 protein: CASSQVRHQPQHF
CDR3 DNA: TGTGCCAGCAGCCAAGTCCGTCATCAGCCCCAGCATTTT

clone size: once
D gene: .
CDR3 length: 13
V gene: TRBV2
J gene: TRBJ2-3
CDR3 protein: CASRPRRADTQYF
CDR3 DNA: TGTGCCAGCCGGCCAAGGCGGGCAGATACGCAGTATTTT

clone size: once
D gene: TRBD2
CDR3 length: 15
V gene: TRBV5-1
J gene: TRBJ2-5
CDR3 protein: CASRLAGGSQETQYF
CDR3 DNA: TGCGCCAGCAGACTAGCGGGGGGGTCCCAAGAGACCCAGTACTTC

clone size: .
D gene: TRBD2
CDR3 length: 15
V gene: TRBV3-1/TRBV3-2
J gene: TRBJ2-1
CDR3 protein: CASSQIAGGPNEQFF
CDR3 DNA: TGTGCCAGCAGCCAAATAGCGGGGGGGCCGAATGAGCAGTTCTTC

clone size: few
D gene: .
CDR3 length: 13
V gene: TRBV2
J gene: TRBJ2-3
CDR3 protein: CASKTSRTDTQYF
CDR3 DNA: TGTGCCAGCAAGACATCCCGCACAGATACGCAGTATTTT

clone size: .
D gene: .
CDR3 length: 16
V gene: TRBV4-1
J gene: TRBJ2-7
CDR3 protein: CASSQPPTRSSYEQYF
CDR3 DNA: TGCGCCAGCAGCCAACCACCTACACGGAGTTCATACGAGCAGTACTTC

clone size: .
D gene: TRBD1
CDR3 length: 17
V gene: TRBV19
J gene: TRBJ1-3
CDR3 protein: CASLGTGNSASGNTIYF
CDR3 DNA: TGTGCCTCCCTGGGGACAGGGAACTCAGCTTCTGGAAACACCATATATTTT

clone size: .
D gene: TRBD2
CDR3 length: 14
V gene: TRBV19
J gene: TRBJ2-7
CDR3 protein: CASSGGTRGGEQYF
CDR3 DNA: TGTGCCAGTAGTGGGGGGACTCGCGGGGGCGAGCAGTACTTC

clone size: .
D gene: .
CDR3 length: 15
V gene: TRBV10-2
J gene: TRBJ1-1
CDR3 protein: CASLAGRASNTEAFF
CDR3 DNA: TGCGCCAGCCTTGCGGGACGGGCATCAAACACTGAAGCTTTCTTT

clone size: .
D gene: .
CDR3 length: 14
V gene: TRBV7-2
J gene: TRBJ1-6
CDR3 protein: CASSFLGGNSPLHF
CDR3 DNA: TGTGCCAGCAGCTTCCTGGGGGGGAATTCACCCCTCCACTTT

clone size: .
D gene: .
CDR3 length: 13
V gene: TRBV6-1
J gene: TRBJ2-7
CDR3 protein: CASSEALRDEQYF
CDR3 DNA: TGTGCCAGCAGTGAAGCGTTGAGGGACGAGCAGTACTTC

clone size: .
D gene: .
CDR3 length: 15
V gene: TRBV5-1
J gene: TRBJ1-3
CDR3 protein: CASSFGENSGNTIYF
CDR3 DNA: TGCGCCAGCAGCTTCGGAGAGAACTCTGGAAACACCATATATTTT

clone size: .
D gene: TRBD1
CDR3 length: 16
V gene: TRBV9
J gene: TRBJ1-6
CDR3 protein: CASSGIRDRGDSPLHF
CDR3 DNA: TGTGCCAGCAGCGGAATCCGGGACAGGGGGGATTCACCCCTCCACTTT

clone size: .
D gene: .
CDR3 length: 18
V gene: TRBV6-1
J gene: TRBJ1-1
CDR3 protein: CASSDLGGLIGMNTEAFF
CDR3 DNA: TGTGCCAGCAGTGACCTCGGGGGGTTGATAGGTATGAACACTGAAGCTTTCTTT

clone size: .
D gene: .
CDR3 length: 17
V gene: TRBV27
J gene: TRBJ1-4
CDR3 protein: CASSLGAWGATNEKLFF
CDR3 DNA: TGTGCCAGCAGTTTGGGGGCGTGGGGTGCAACTAATGAAAAACTGTTTTTT